This TCR beta chain was captured by sequencing in a study of CD8+ T cells in alopecia areata (dated by TCRdb to between 2017 and 2018). Study-level background: The treated patients took part in an open-label pilot trial in which moderate-to-severe alopecia areata was treated with oral tofacitinib at 5 to 10 mg twice daily. Tofacitinib was given for 6 to 18 months, followed by 6 months of follow-up off drug to assess delayed response and recurrence. In both human patients and the C3H/HeJ mouse model, the study applied high-throughput TCRbeta sequencing to look at T cell clonal expansion in alopecia areata. Human TCRbeta sequencing covered scalp tissue and sorted CD4+ and CD8+ peripheral blood T cells from patchy and totalis/universalis alopecia areata patients and healthy controls. Biopsies were taken from tofacitinib-treated patients at baseline and again at 4 and 24 weeks into treatment, and several of those patients also had a later scalp biopsy. Scalp clonality was compared among normal scalp (n=4), patchy alopecia areata scalp (n=8), and alopecia totalis/universalis scalp (n=8). The RNA source kit depended on sample type: the PAXgene miRNA kit for fixed scalp, the miRNeasy kit for PBMCs, and the RNeasy kit for mouse skin. TCRbeta CDR3 regions were amplified by immunoSEQ multiplex PCR using 35 Vbeta forward and 13 Jbeta reverse primers. General study outcomes and caveats: Shared TCR sequences between patients were less evident than in mice, which may be partly attributable to HLA diversity in the patient population. Higher clonality and more expanded CD8+ clones were observed in lesional scalp than in normal scalp, particularly in alopecia totalis/universalis, a finding suggestive of antigenic drive. Unlike mouse skin, where gammadelta T cells dominate, normal human skin contains resident alphabeta T cells that get sequenced too, which complicates analysis of the scalp TCR repertoire.

This clone was counted a few times. Its antigen target is currently unknown. The record has no base qualities; no much larger clone is one base away. The CDR3 covers 15 residues, taking in both the cysteine and the phenylalanine. CDR3 DNA is the only sequence kept; it has 45 bases, read in frame from the first base. The germline V gene supplies CDR1 SGHAT and CDR2 FQNNGV. V lost 1 base and J lost 0 bases, and the count of bases not matched to a germline gene is 3. The library was obtained by the immunoSEQ multiplex PCR assay. To provide template for TCR sequencing, every sample had RNA extracted and reverse transcribed into cDNA. First-strand cDNA was synthesized using SuperScript III with a 2:1 mix of oligo-dT and random hexamers. A synthetic immune receptor repertoire was used to assess amplification bias, and residual bias was removed computationally. The original pipeline was this. Raw reads were preprocessed for error removal, and CDR3 was defined according to IMGT conventions as running from the conserved cysteine to phenylalanine. Clonality was calculated as 1 minus Shannon entropy normalized by log2 of the number of productive unique TCRs. Whether each scalp clone was CD4 or CD8 was inferred by checking scalp TCRbeta sequences against the CD4 and CD8 repertoires from sorted blood. The source is immuneACCESS, and TCRdb retained only in-frame sequences with V and J called. Part of the clones is not carried over; for the studies checked, unresolved V genes explain less than half of this, and the remainder is unexplained. The V and J calls and clone size come from that table; D and trimming were worked out from the DNA. The sample has 180,000 or so clones on record, around 71% of them singletons. The ten largest clones capture over 10% of the sample.

According to the study, the label for this sample's time point signals: baseline before oral tofacitinib. Lesional scalp punch biopsies and peripheral blood were collected from alopecia areata patients. PBMCs were isolated by density centrifugation and stained for CD3, CD4 and CD8, and CD4+ and CD8+ T cells were sorted on a FACSAria. The V and J segments used are TRBV11-2 and TRBJ2-7, and TRBD1 matches 7 of the central bases. This specimen consisted of CD8+ T cells sorted from blood, obtained at week 0. This clonotype originated in a human donor with alopecia areata. The DNA is TGTGCCAGCAGCTTAGGACAGGGTTCCTCCTACGAGCAGTACTTC. It is translated as CASSLGQGSSYEQYF.